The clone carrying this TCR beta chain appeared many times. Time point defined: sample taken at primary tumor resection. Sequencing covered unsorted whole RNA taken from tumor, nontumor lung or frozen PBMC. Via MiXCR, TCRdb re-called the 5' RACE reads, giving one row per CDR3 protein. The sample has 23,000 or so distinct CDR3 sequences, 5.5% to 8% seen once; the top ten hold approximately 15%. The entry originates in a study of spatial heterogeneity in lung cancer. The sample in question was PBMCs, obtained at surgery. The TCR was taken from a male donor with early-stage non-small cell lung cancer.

CDR3 sequence (DNA): TGTGCCAGCAGTTTACGGCAGGGACATGAGCAGTTCTTC. Translation: CASSLRQGHEQFF. V gene TRBV12-3 or TRBV12-4 combines with J gene TRBJ2-1; D is possibly TRBD1 or TRBD2 (5 bases each). The V and J ends lost 2 bases and 8 bases respectively, with 10 bases between them. The CDR3 sequence is 13 residues long.